Sequencing of this T cell receptor (beta chain) was carried out in a study of CD8 T cells in Susac syndrome. The TEMRA cells underwent FACS enrichment, while the CD8+ and CD4+ T cells underwent negative isolation. With random hexamers, reverse transcription was performed on roughly 0.45 to 1 ug of RNA. An immunoSEQ multiplex PCR generated amplified TCR beta CDR3 products spanning 54 Vbeta and 13 Jbeta. MiXCR was run by TCRdb on the immunoSEQ multiplex PCR reads, yielding one entry per CDR3 protein. Of 100,000 to 150,000 distinct CDR3 sequences in the sample, about 92% were seen once. V shed 7 bases and J shed 12 bases, with 10 bases lying between them. Germline CDR1 is SGHTA and CDR2 is FQGNSA. The CDR3 is 11 residues long.

Sequencing was performed on CD4+ T cells from PBMCs. This receptor was identified in a human donor with multiple sclerosis. This chain joins TRBV7-2 and TRBJ1-6; maybe TRBD1 (5 bases). CDR3 sequence: CASTGDGPLHF. Written as DNA, the CDR3 is TGTGCCAGCACCGGGGACGGACCCCTCCACTTT.